This T cell receptor (beta chain) was found in a study of blood T cell repertoires in COVID-19. Across the study: Sites in the United States, Italy and Spain provided acute and convalescent COVID-19 samples.

Study processing details: Nucleated cell counts were estimated from reference gene primer amplification. The protocol was immunoSEQ multiplex PCR, while the TCRdb copy is restricted to in-frame clones and leaves out a portion. V, J and clone size are taken as reported in that table, and D and trimming were inferred from the DNA itself. The sample lists around 400,000 clones, over 80% occurring once. This CDR3 has 16 residues. V lost 4 bases to trimming and J lost 4 bases, with 19 bases between them. Germline V gene sequence: CDR1 SGHTA, CDR2 FQGTGA. The chain joins TRBV7-3 to TRBJ1-1; D is perhaps TRBD1 (6 bases). Specimen: PBMCs or T cells enriched from blood (not recorded which). The sequence was collected from a woman in her fifties or sixties who had recovered from COVID-19. CDR3 sequence reads: CASSSTTGQPTTEAFF. DNA of the CDR3: TGTGCCAGCAGCTCGACAACTGGACAGCCGACCACTGAAGCTTTCTTT.